Below are 5 T cell receptor beta chains sequenced from a single sample in a study of Ad26.COV2.S vaccination and SARS-CoV-2 variants. Profiling relied on immunoSEQ multiplex PCR, and the TCRdb table lists in-frame clones only, not all of them. The table records about 350,000 clones, roughly 94% of them present only once. The source was peripheral blood, collected after recovery from COVID-19. These receptors originate from a human donor who had recovered from COVID-19.

V and J are TRBV6-2 or TRBV6-3 and TRBJ2-7; D might be TRBD1 (5 bases). This CDR3 comprises 14 residues. With 0 bases removed from V and 0 bases from J, the gap between germline ends came to 6 bases. The germline V gene has CDR1 MNHEY and CDR2 SVGEGT. The CDR3 DNA sequence: TGTGCCAGCAGTTACTCGACAGCCTCCTACGAGCAGTACTTC. Translating it yields CASSYSTASYEQYF.

The chain is built from TRBV29-1 and TRBJ1-6; TRBD1 is a possible D gene (5 bases). Trimming took off 6 bases at V and 6 bases at J, with 12 bases between the two ends. This CDR3 contains 13 residues. Germline CDR1 SQVTM, CDR2 ANQGSEA. The CDR3 DNA reads as TGCAGCGTCGACCTTGGGGGTAATTCACCCCTCCACTTT. Translated, it gives CSVDLGGNSPLHF.

The rearrangement links TRBV19 to TRBJ2-3, with D possibly TRBD2 on 5 matching bases. V lost 10 bases to trimming and J lost 1 base, with 18 bases between them. The CDR3 covers 15 residues. Looked up from germline, CDR1 is LNHDA and CDR2 is SQIVND (reference sequence). The CDR3 loop reads CATADLLSRTDTQYF. CDR3 nucleotide sequence: TGTGCCACTGCGGACTTACTGTCCCGCACAGATACGCAGTATTTT.

The chain carries TRBV10-1 and TRBJ1-1; D gene unclear. In germline, CDR1 is WNHNN, CDR2 SYGVQD (reference sequence). Trimming shortened V by 2 bases and J by 1 base, and 11 bases separated the two germline ends. The CDR3 loop spans 15 amino acids. This CDR3 is CASSEQRTGNTEAFF. In DNA form, the CDR3 reads TGCGCCAGCAGTGAGCAGCGAACGGGGAACACTGAAGCTTTCTTT.

The chain couples TRBV6-5 to TRBJ1-1; no firm D call. The germline V gene has CDR1 MNHEY and CDR2 SVGAGI. Trimming pared 6 bases from V and 3 bases from J, leaving 8 bases between. The CDR3 has 12 residues. As DNA, the CDR3 is TGTGCCAGCAGCCCCGGGTACACTGAAGCTTTCTTT. Its translation is CASSPGYTEAFF.